The clone carrying this TCR beta chain was seen repeatedly, ten times or more. This sample stems from a study of T cells in Graves' hyperthyroidism and ophthalmopathy. TCR beta CDR3 sequences were amplified from RNA transcripts. RT-PCR in the first round (using the HTBI primer set) targeted the TCR CDR3. Each CDR3 protein gets one entry after TCRdb re-called the multiplex PCR reads with MiXCR. The sample carries about 380,000 distinct CDR3 sequences, approximately 14% recorded once. Graves' hyperthyroidism without ophthalmopathy progression within 18 months was termed stable. The source is a woman aged 55-69 years with Graves' hyperthyroidism. Sequencing was done on a sample of blood.

CDR3 nucleotide sequence: TGTGCCAGCAGCTTAAATTCCGAGCAGTACTTC. Encoded protein: CASSLNSEQYF. This chain links TRBV11-2 with TRBJ2-7; D call uncertain. Germline loops: CDR1 SGHAT, CDR2 FQNNGV. The CDR3 contains 11 residues. V was pared by 2 bases and J by 6 bases, with 5 bases between.